These 5 T cell receptor beta chains were sequenced from one sample in a study of cytomegalovirus exposure and HLA in healthy donors. The PCR ran on 60 Vbeta and 13 Jbeta primers. Profiled with immunoSEQ multiplex PCR; TCRdb holds only in-frame clones, not every one. The table includes around 160,000 clones, 80% detected once. The specimen was PBMCs. These receptors all come from a man between 18 and 29 years old in good health and CMV-seropositive.

The rearrangement joins TRBV4-1 to TRBJ2-1; D possibly corresponds to TRBD2 (6 bases). Trimming removed 2 bases from V and 5 bases from J, with 19 bases in between. There are 17 residues in the CDR3. Germline-derived CDR1 and CDR2 are MGHRA and YSYEKL. As DNA, the CDR3 is TGCGCCAGCAGCCAATTTGGGCTAGTGGGGGGAAACAATGAGCAGTTCTTC. As protein: CASSQFGLVGGNNEQFF.

This chain links TRBV5-4 with TRBJ2-3, with TRBD2 matching 11 bases. CDR3 length: 16 residues. Germline assignment: CDR1 SGHNT and CDR2 YYREEE (reference sequence). The V and J ends lost 2 bases and 4 bases, in that order; junction bases with no gene match: 6. The CDR3 is CASSFITSGSADTQYF. The CDR3 nucleotides are TGTGCCAGCAGCTTTATAACTAGCGGGAGTGCAGATACGCAGTATTTT.

The V gene is TRBV6-5, the J gene TRBJ2-1, with 11 bases aligning to TRBD2. Germline-derived CDR1 and CDR2 are MNHEY and SVGAGI. V shed 0 bases and J 5 bases; nucleotides not matched to a gene: 3. The CDR3 has 16 residues. The CDR3 nucleotides read TGTGCCAGCAGTTACTCGACTAGCGGGGATCACAATGAGCAGTTCTTC. It yields the protein CASSYSTSGDHNEQFF.

This chain uses TRBV5-1 with TRBJ2-3, with D possibly TRBD1 on 5 matching bases. Germline V lookup: CDR1 SGHRS, CDR2 YFSETQ. The length of the CDR3 is 16 residues. V was trimmed by 0 bases and J by 1 base, leaving 12 bases between them. DNA for the CDR3: TGCGCCAGCAGCTTGGGACAGTCTGGGGGCACAGATACGCAGTATTTT. This sequence encodes CASSLGQSGGTDTQYF. Combining the CDR3 with reference TRBV5-1 and TRBJ2-3 gives the whole variable domain KAGVTQTPRYLIKTRGQQVTLSCSPISGHRSVSWYQQTPGQGLQFLFEYFSETQRNKGNFPGRFSGRQFSNSRSEMNVSTLELGDSALYLCASSLGQSGGTDTQYFGPGTRLTVL.

This chain connects TRBV28 to TRBJ2-3, with TRBD1 matching over 8 bases. Germline assignment: CDR1 MDHEN and CDR2 SYDVKM. The V gene end was trimmed by 5 bases and the J gene end by 3 bases; junction bases not matched to a gene: 10. The CDR3 is 16 residues long. As DNA, the CDR3 is TGTGCCAGCAGTCTATTGGACAGGGTAGGAACAGATACGCAGTATTTT. This codes for CASSLLDRVGTDTQYF. Supplemented by reference TRBV28 and TRBJ2-3, the full variable domain reads DVKVTQSSRYLVKRTGEKVFLECVQDMDHENMFWYRQDPGLGLRLIYFSYDVKMKEKGDIPEGYSVSREKKERFSLILESASTNQTSMYLCASSLLDRVGTDTQYFGPGTRLTVL.